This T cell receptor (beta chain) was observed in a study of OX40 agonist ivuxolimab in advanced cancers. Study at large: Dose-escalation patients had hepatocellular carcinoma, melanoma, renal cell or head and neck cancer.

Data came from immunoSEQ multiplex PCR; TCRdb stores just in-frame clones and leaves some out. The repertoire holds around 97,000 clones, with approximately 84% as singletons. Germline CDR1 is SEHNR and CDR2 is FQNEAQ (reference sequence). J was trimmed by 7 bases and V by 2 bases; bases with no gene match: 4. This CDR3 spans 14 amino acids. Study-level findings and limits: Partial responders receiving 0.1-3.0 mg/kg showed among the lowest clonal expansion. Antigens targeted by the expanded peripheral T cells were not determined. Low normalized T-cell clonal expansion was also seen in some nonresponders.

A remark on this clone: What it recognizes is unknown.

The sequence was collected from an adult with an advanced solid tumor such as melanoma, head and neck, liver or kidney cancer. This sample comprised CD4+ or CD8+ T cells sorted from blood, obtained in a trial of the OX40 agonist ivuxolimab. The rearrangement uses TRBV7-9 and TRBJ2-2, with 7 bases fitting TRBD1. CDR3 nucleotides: TGTGCCAGCAGCTTAAGAGGGGGCGGCGGGGAGCTGTTTTTT. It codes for CASSLRGGGGELFF.